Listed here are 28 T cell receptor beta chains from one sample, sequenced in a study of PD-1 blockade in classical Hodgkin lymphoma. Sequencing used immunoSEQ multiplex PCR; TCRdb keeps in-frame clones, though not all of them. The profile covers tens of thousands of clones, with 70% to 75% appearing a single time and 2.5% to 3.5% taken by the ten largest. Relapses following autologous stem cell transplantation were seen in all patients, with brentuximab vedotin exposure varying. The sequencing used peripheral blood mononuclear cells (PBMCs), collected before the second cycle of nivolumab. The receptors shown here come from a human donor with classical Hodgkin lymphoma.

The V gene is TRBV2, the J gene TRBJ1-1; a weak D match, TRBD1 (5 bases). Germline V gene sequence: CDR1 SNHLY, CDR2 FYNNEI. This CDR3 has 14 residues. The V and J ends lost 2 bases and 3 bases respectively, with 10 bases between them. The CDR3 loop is CASSEIGHYTEAFF. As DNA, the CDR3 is TGTGCCAGCAGTGAAATCGGACACTACACTGAAGCTTTCTTT.

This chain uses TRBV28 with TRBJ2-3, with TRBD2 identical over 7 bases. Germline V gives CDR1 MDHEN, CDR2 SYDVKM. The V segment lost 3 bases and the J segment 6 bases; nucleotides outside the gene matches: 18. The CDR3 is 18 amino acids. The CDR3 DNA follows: TGTGCCAGCAGTTTTTTCGGGGTGGCGGGGCCCGGGGGGGATACGCAGTATTTT. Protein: CASSFFGVAGPGGDTQYF. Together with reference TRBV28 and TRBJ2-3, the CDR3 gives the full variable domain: DVKVTQSSRYLVKRTGEKVFLECVQDMDHENMFWYRQDPGLGLRLIYFSYDVKMKEKGDIPEGYSVSREKKERFSLILESASTNQTSMYLCASSFFGVAGPGGDTQYFGPGTRLTVL.

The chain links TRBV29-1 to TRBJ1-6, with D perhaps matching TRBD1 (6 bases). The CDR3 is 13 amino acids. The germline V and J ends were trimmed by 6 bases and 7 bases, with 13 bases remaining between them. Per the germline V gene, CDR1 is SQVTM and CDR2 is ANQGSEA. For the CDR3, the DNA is TGCAGCGTGGCAGGGGATAGAAATTCACCCCTCCACTTT. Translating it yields CSVAGDRNSPLHF.

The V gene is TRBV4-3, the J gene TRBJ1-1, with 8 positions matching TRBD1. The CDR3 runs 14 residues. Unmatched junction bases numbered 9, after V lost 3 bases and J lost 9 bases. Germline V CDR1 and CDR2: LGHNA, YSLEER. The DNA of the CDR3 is TGCGCCAGCAGCCAGAACGCCGGGACAGGCCAAGCTTTCTTT. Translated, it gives CASSQNAGTGQAFF.

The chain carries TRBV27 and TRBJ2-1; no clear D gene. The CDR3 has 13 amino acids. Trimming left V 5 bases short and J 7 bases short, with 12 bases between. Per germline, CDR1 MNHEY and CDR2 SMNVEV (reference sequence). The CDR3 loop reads CASSEDVGNEQFF. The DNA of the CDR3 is TGTGCCAGCAGTGAGGACGTAGGGAATGAGCAGTTCTTC.

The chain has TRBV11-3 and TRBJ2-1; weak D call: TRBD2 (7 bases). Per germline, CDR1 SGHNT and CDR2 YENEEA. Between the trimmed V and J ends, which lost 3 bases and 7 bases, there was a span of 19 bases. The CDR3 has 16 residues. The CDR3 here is CASSFASRGPSNEQFF. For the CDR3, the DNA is TGTGCCAGCAGCTTTGCGTCGCGGGGGCCCTCGAATGAGCAGTTCTTC.

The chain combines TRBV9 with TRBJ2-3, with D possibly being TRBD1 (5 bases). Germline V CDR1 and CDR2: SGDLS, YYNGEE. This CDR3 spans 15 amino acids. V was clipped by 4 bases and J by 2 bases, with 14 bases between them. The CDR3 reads CASSSGGADTDTQYF. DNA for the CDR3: TGTGCCAGCAGCTCAGGTGGGGCTGACACAGATACGCAGTATTTT.

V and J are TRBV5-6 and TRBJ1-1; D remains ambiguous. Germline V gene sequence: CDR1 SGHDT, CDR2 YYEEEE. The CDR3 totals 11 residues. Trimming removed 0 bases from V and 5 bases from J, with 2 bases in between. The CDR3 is CASSLATEAFF. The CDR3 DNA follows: TGTGCCAGCAGCTTGGCAACTGAAGCTTTCTTT. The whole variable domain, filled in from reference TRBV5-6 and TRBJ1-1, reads DAGVTQSPTHLIKTRGQQVTLRCSPKSGHDTVSWYQQALGQGPQFIFQYYEEEERQRGNFPDRFSGHQFPNYSSELNVNALLLGDSALYLCASSLATEAFFGQGTRLTVV.

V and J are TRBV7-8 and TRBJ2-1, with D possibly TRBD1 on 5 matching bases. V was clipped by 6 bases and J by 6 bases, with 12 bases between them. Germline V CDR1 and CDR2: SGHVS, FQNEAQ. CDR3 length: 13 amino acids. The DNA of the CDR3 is TGTGCCAGCAGACAAAAGGACATCAATGAGCAGTTCTTC. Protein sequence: CASRQKDINEQFF. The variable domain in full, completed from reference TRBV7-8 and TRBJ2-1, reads GAGVSQSPRYKVAKRGQDVALRCDPISGHVSLFWYQQALGQGPEFLTYFQNEAQLDKSGLPSDRFFAERPEGSVSTLKIQRTQQEDSAVYLCASRQKDINEQFFGPGTRLTVL.

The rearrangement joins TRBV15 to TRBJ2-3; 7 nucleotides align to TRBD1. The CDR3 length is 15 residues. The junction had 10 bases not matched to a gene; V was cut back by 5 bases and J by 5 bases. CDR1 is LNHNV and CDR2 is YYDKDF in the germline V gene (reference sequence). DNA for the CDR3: TGTGCCACCAGCCAACCGGGACAGTGGGGAGATACGCAGTATTTT. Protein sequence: CATSQPGQWGDTQYF.

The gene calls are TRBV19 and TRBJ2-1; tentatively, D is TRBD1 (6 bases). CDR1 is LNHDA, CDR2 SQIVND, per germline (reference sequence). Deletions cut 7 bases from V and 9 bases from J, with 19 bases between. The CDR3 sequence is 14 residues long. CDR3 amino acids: CASNPRGMFGEQFF. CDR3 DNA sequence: TGTGCCAGTAATCCGAGGGGGATGTTCGGTGAGCAGTTCTTC.

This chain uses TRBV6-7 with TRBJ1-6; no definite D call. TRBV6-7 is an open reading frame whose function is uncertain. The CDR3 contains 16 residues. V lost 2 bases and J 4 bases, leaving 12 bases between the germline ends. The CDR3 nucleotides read TGTGCCAGCAGTTACGATGTAGCCAAATATAATTCACCCCTCCACTTT. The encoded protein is CASSYDVAKYNSPLHF.

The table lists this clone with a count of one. CDR3 sequence (DNA): TGTGCCAGCACGGGGGGGCAAGAGACCCAGTACTTC. It encodes CASTGGQETQYF. The genes are TRBV6-5 and TRBJ2-5; 8 bases line up with TRBD2. Looked up from germline, CDR1 is MNHEY and CDR2 is SVGAGI. CDR3 length equals 12 residues. J was trimmed by 2 bases and V by 7 bases; bases with no gene match: 0.

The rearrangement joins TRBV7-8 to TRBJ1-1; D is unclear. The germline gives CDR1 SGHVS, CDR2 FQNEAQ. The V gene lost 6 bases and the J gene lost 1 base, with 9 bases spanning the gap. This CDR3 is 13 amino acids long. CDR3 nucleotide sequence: TGTGCCAGCAGGCGGGCGACGAACACTGAAGCTTTCTTT. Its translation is CASRRATNTEAFF.

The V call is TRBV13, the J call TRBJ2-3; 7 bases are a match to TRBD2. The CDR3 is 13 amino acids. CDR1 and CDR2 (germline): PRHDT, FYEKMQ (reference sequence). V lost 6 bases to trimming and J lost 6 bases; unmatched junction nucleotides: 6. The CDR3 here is CASSSLAWDTQYF. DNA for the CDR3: TGTGCCAGCAGTTCACTAGCGTGGGATACGCAGTATTTT.

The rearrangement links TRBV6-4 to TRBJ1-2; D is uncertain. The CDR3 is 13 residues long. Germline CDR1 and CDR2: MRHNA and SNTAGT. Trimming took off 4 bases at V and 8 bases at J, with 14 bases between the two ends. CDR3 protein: CASSVSAGQGYTF. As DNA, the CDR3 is TGTGCCAGCAGTGTCTCGGCCGGCCAAGGCTACACCTTC.

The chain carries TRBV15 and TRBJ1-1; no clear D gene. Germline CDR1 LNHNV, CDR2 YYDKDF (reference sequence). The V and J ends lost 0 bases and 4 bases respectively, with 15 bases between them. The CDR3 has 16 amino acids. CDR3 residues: CATSRDDWGEVTEAFF. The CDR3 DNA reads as TGTGCCACCAGCAGAGATGATTGGGGTGAGGTCACTGAAGCTTTCTTT.

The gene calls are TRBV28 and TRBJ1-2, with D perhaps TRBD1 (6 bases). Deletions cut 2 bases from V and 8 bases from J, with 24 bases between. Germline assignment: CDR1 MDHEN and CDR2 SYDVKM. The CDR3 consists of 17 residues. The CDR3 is CASSLPGGRGSAGGYTF. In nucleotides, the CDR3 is TGTGCCAGCAGTTTACCAGGCGGCAGGGGCTCAGCGGGGGGCTACACCTTC.

The CDR3 loop is CASSMRQRSEKLFF. The DNA of the CDR3 is TGTGCCAGTAGTATGAGGCAGAGGAGTGAAAAACTGTTTTTT. The V call is TRBV19, the J call TRBJ1-4, with no clear D. The CDR3 contains 14 residues. V was trimmed by 3 bases and J by 7 bases, leaving 12 bases between them. Germline CDR1 is LNHDA and CDR2 is SQIVND (reference sequence).

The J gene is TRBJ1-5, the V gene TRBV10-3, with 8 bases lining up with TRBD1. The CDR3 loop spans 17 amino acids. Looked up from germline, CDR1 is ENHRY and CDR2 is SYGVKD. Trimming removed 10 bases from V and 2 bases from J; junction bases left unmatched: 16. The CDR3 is CATGTGAELGGNQPQHF. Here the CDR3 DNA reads TGTGCCACAGGGACAGGCGCCGAGTTAGGGGGCAATCAGCCCCAGCATTTT.

CDR3 sequence reads: CATSRVQNMNTEAFF. For the CDR3, the DNA is TGTGCCACCAGCAGAGTACAAAACATGAACACTGAAGCTTTCTTT. V usage is TRBV15 and J usage is TRBJ1-1, with D unclear. The germline V gene has CDR1 LNHNV and CDR2 YYDKDF (reference sequence). The CDR3 contains 15 residues. Trimming shortened V by 1 base and J by 0 bases, and 9 bases separated the two germline ends.

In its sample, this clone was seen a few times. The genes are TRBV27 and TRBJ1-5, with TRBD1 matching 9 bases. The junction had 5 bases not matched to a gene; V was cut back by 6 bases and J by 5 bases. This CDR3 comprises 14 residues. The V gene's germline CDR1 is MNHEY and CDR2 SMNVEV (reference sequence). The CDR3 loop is CASRGTGPYQPQHF. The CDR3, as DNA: TGTGCCAGCAGGGGGACAGGGCCCTATCAGCCCCAGCATTTT.

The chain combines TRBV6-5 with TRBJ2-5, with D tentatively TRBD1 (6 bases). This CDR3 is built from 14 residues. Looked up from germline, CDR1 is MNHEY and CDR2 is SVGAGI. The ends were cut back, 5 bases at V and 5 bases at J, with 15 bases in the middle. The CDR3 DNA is TGTGCCAGCAGTCTCACAGGGCCGGCGGAGACCCAGTACTTC. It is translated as CASSLTGPAETQYF.

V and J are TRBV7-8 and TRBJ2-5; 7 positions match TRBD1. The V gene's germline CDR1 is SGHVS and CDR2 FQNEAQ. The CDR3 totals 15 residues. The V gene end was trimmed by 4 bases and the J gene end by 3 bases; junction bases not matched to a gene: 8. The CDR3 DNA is TGTGCCAGCAGCTCCACCCTCGACAGGGAAGAGACCCAGTACTTC. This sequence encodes CASSSTLDREETQYF.

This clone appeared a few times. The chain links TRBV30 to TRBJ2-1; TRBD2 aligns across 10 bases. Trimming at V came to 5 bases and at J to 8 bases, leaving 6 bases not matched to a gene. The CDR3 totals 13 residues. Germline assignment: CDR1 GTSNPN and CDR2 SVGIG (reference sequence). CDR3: CAWASGGRYEQFF. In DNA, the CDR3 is TGTGCCTGGGCTAGCGGGGGTAGGTATGAGCAGTTCTTC.

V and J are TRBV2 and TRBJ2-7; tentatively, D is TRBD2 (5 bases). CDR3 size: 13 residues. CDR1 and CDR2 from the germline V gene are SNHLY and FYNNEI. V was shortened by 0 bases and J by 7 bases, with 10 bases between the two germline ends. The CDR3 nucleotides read TGTGCCAGCAGTGAAGCGCCAAGGGAGGAGCAGTACTTC. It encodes CASSEAPREEQYF.

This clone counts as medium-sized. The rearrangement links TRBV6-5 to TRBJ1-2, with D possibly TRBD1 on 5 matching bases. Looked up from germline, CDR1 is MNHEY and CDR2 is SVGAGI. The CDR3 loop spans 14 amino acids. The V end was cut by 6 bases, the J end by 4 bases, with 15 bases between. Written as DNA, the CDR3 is TGTGCCAGCAGCCCATTGACAGACATCTATGGCTACACCTTC. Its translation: CASSPLTDIYGYTF.

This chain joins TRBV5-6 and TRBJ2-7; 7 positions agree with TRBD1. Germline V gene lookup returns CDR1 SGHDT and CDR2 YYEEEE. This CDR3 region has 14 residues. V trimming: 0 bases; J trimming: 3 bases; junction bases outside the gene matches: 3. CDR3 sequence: CASSLVGTDYEQYF. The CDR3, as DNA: TGTGCCAGCAGCTTGGTGGGGACAGACTACGAGCAGTACTTC.